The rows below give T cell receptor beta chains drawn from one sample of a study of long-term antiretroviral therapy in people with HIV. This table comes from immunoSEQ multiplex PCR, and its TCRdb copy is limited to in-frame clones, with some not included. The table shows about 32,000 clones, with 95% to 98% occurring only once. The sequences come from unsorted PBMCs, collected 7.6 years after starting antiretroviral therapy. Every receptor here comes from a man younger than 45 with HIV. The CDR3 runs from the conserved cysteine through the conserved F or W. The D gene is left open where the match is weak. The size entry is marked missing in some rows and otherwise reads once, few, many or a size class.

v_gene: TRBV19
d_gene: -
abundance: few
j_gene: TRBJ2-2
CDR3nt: TGTGCCAGTAGTATAGCCAGCTTGAACACCGGGGAGCTGTTTTTT
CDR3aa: CASSIASLNTGELFF

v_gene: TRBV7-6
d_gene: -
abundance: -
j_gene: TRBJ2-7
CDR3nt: TGTGCCAGCAGCTTACAGGGAGGTGAAGAGCAGTACTTC
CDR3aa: CASSLQGGEEQYF

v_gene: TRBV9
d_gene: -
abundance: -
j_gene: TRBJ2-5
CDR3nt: TGTGCCAGCAGCCCTCGGGGTTCACCCCAAGAGACCCAGTACTTC
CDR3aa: CASSPRGSPQETQYF

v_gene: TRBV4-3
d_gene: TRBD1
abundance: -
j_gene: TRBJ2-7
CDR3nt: TGCGCCAGCAGCCAAGAGGGGACAGTCTCCTACGAGCAGTACTTC
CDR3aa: CASSQEGTVSYEQYF

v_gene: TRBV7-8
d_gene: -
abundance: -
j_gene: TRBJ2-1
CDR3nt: TGTGCCAGCAGCTTAGGGGGGGTAGATGAGCAGTTCTTC
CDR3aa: CASSLGGVDEQFF

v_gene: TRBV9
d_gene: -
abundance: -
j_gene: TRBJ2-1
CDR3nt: TGTGCCAGCAGCGTAGGAATGGATGAGCAGTTCTTC
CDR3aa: CASSVGMDEQFF

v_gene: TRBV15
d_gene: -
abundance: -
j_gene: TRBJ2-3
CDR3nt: TGTGCCACCAGCAGGGGGAACGACGACAGCTGTTTT
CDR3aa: CATSRGNDDSCF

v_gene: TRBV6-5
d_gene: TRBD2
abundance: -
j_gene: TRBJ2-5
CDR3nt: TGTGCCAGCAGCACACTCGGGGGGGCCTCAGAGACCCAGTACTTC
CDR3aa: CASSTLGGASETQYF

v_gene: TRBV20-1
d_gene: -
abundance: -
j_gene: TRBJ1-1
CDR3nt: TGCAGCGCAGGCAACGCTTTCTTT
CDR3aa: CSAGNAFF

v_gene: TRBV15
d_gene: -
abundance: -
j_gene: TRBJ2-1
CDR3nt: TGTGCCACCAGCAGAGACACGGACGATGAGCAGTTCTTC
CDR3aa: CATSRDTDDEQFF

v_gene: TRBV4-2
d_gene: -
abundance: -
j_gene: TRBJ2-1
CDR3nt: TGTGCCAGCAGCCAAGATCCGGGGCTCGAGATGAATGAGCAGTTCTTC
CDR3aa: CASSQDPGLEMNEQFF

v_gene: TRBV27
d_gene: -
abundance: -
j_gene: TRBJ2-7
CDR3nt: TGTGCCAGCAGTTTAAGCAGTCCCGCCTACGAGCAGTACTTC
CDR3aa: CASSLSSPAYEQYF

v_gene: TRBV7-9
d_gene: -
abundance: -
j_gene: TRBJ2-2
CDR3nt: TGTGCCAGCAGCTTAGTCACCGGGGAGCTGTTTTTT
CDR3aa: CASSLVTGELFF

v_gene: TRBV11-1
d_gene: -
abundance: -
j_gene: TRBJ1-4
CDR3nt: TGTGCCAGCAGCTACACAGGGAGGGAAAATGAAAAACTGTTTTTT
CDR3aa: CASSYTGRENEKLFF

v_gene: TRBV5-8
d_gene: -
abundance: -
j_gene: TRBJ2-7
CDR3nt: TGTGCCAGCAGCACCGCCCGGGGTTCCTACGAGCAGTACTTC
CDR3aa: CASSTARGSYEQYF